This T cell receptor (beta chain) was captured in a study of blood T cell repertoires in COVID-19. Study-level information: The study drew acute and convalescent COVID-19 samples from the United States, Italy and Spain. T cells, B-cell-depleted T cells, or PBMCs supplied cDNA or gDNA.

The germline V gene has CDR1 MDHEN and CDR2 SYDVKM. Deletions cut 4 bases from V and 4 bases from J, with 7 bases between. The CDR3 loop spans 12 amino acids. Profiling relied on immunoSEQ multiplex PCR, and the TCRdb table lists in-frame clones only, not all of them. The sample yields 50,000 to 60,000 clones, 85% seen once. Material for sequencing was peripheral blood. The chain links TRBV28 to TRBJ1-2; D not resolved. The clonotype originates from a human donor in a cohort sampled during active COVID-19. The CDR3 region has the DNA TGTGCCAGCAGTTCCCCCGGCTATGGCTACACCTTC. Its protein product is CASSSPGYGYTF.